The 32 T cell receptor beta chains given below trace back to one sample, sequenced in a study of siplizumab effects on memory and regulatory T cells. Profiled with immunoSEQ multiplex PCR; TCRdb holds only in-frame clones, not every one. The sample lists 60,000 to 65,000 clones, around 80% occurring once. What was sequenced was memory CD4+ T cells sorted from blood. These receptors all come from a human donor in good health.

The chain is built from TRBV6-5 and TRBJ2-2; D gene unclear. V lost 4 bases and J lost 5, with 14 bases in between. This CDR3 is 15 amino acids long. Looked up from germline, CDR1 is MNHEY and CDR2 is SVGAGI. The CDR3, as DNA: TGTGCCAGCAGTTGGAGCATTGGGGTTACCGGGGAGCTGTTTTTT. Translated: CASSWSIGVTGELFF.

The J gene is TRBJ2-7, the V gene TRBV2; TRBD1 is a possible D gene (5 bases). Germline V gives CDR1 SNHLY, CDR2 FYNNEI. Trimming left V 6 bases short and J 3 bases short, with 9 bases between. This CDR3 contains 12 residues. The CDR3 reads CASSPDIYEQYF. DNA of the CDR3: TGTGCCAGCAGCCCGGACATCTACGAGCAGTACTTC.

The V gene is TRBV5-1, the J gene TRBJ2-2; D is unresolved. CDR3 length: 15 residues. The germline V and J ends were trimmed by 5 bases and 6 bases, with 17 bases remaining between them. Germline V gene lookup returns CDR1 SGHRS and CDR2 YFSETQ. The CDR3 DNA follows: TGCGCCAGCAGAGTGGGCAAAACCCCCCCCGGGGAGCTGTTTTTT. This translates into CASRVGKTPPGELFF. The whole variable domain, filled in from reference TRBV5-1 and TRBJ2-2, reads KAGVTQTPRYLIKTRGQQVTLSCSPISGHRSVSWYQQTPGQGLQFLFEYFSETQRNKGNFPGRFSGRQFSNSRSEMNVSTLELGDSALYLCASRVGKTPPGELFFGEGSRLTVL.

This clone was seen only a few times. The V call is TRBV2, the J call TRBJ1-4, with TRBD1 matching 11 bases. The CDR3 sequence is 14 residues long. Trimming removed 6 bases from V and 8 bases from J; junction bases left unmatched: 5. Germline V gene lookup returns CDR1 SNHLY and CDR2 FYNNEI. The CDR3 DNA sequence: TGTGCCAGCAGGAGGGGACAGGGGGAGGAAAAACTGTTTTTT. This translates into CASRRGQGEEKLFF. Full variable domain (remainder filled in from reference TRBV2 and TRBJ1-4): EPEVTQTPSHQVTQMGQEVILRCVPISNHLYFYWYRQILGQKVEFLVSFYNNEISEKSEIFDDQFSVERPDGSNFTLKIRSTKLEDSAMYFCASRRGQGEEKLFFGSGTQLSVL.

The chain recombines TRBV7-2 with TRBJ2-7; no definite D call. The V end lost 5 bases, the J end lost 3 bases, and 8 bases lay between the germline ends. The CDR3 runs to 12 residues. Looked up from germline, CDR1 is SGHTA and CDR2 is FQGNSA. The CDR3 DNA reads as TGTGCCAGCAGCCCCTCAGTCTACGAGCAGTACTTC. Translated: CASSPSVYEQYF.

The chain links TRBV2 to TRBJ1-2, with 7 nucleotides matching TRBD1. J was trimmed by 8 bases and V by 8 bases; bases with no gene match: 14. The CDR3 runs to 14 residues. Germline V CDR1 and CDR2: SNHLY, FYNNEI. CDR3 protein: CASSTTGTAGGYTF. Written as DNA, the CDR3 is TGTGCCAGCTCAACGACAGGGACCGCGGGAGGCTACACCTTC.

V is TRBV7-9 and J is TRBJ2-3; D is ambiguous. The CDR3 consists of 16 residues. Trimming took 0 bases from V and 3 from J, leaving 13 bases between them. Germline assignment: CDR1 SEHNR and CDR2 FQNEAQ (reference sequence). As DNA, the CDR3 is TGTGCCAGCAGCTTAGCGCTCTCGAGTGGGACAGATACGCAGTATTTT. Its translation is CASSLALSSGTDTQYF.

In its sample, this clone ranks as medium-sized. This chain joins TRBV15 and TRBJ2-7; D possibly corresponds to TRBD2 (6 bases). With 0 bases removed from V and 7 bases from J, the gap between germline ends came to 13 bases. Germline V gene lookup returns CDR1 LNHNV and CDR2 YYDKDF (reference sequence). The CDR3 is 14 amino acids. The CDR3 sequence is CATSRDGTAGEQYF. Written as DNA, the CDR3 is TGTGCCACCAGCAGAGATGGTACCGCGGGGGAGCAGTACTTC. Drawing the rest from reference TRBV15 and TRBJ2-7, the complete variable domain is DAMVIQNPRYQVTQFGKPVTLSCSQTLNHNVMYWYQQKSSQAPKLLFHYYDKDFNNEADTPDNFQSRRPNTSFCFLDIRSPGLGDTAMYLCATSRDGTAGEQYFGPGTRLTVT.

The V gene is TRBV5-8, the J gene TRBJ1-2; a possible D gene is TRBD1 (5 bases). The CDR3 spans 14 residues. CDR1 is SGHTS and CDR2 is YDEGEE in the germline V gene. The germline V and J ends were trimmed by 4 bases and 8 bases, with 18 bases remaining between them. The CDR3 reads CASSRMGPTSGYTF. In DNA form, the CDR3 reads TGTGCCAGCAGCCGGATGGGACCGACCAGCGGCTACACCTTC.

The chain employs TRBV2 and TRBJ1-1; 8 bases are a match to TRBD1. This CDR3 region has 11 residues. The trim removed 9 bases at V and 8 bases at J, leaving 5 bases unmatched. Looked up from germline, CDR1 is SNHLY and CDR2 is FYNNEI. CDR3 sequence reads: CARARDREAFF. CDR3 DNA sequence: TGTGCCAGGGCCCGGGACAGGGAAGCTTTCTTT.

This chain links TRBV21-1 with TRBJ1-1. TRBV21-1 is a listed pseudogene. CDR3 size: 18 residues. CDR3 protein: CAQHVVRGGMIMNTEAFF. CDR3 DNA sequence: TGTGCCCAGCATGTCGTCCGGGGTGGCATGATTATGAACACTGAAGCTTTCTTT.

The chain is built from TRBV9 and TRBJ1-3, with a possible D match to TRBD1 (5 bases). The CDR3 totals 15 residues. CDR1 and CDR2 from the germline V gene are SGDLS and YYNGEE. Trimming pared 2 bases from V and 0 bases from J, leaving 9 bases between. CDR3 DNA sequence: TGTGCCAGCAGCGTGTGGGGGGACTCTGGAAACACCATATATTTT. Translated: CASSVWGDSGNTIYF.

The V call is TRBV10-1, the J call TRBJ2-7; D gene unclear. CDR3 length: 13 residues. CDR1 and CDR2 (germline): WNHNN, SYGVQD (reference sequence). Trimming removed 4 bases from V and 0 bases from J, with 7 bases in between. The chain's CDR3 is CASSAWSSYEQYF. DNA for the CDR3: TGCGCCAGCAGTGCCTGGAGCTCCTACGAGCAGTACTTC.

The rearrangement joins TRBV10-3 to TRBJ2-7; 9 nucleotides align to TRBD1. The germline V gene encodes CDR1 ENHRY and CDR2 SYGVKD. The CDR3 length is 16 residues. V gave up 0 bases and J gave up 5 bases; unmatched junction bases: 8. Written as DNA, the CDR3 is TGTGCCATCAGTGAGTCGGGGACAGGGAACTTCAACGAGCAGTACTTC. It specifies CAISESGTGNFNEQYF.

V is TRBV2 and J is TRBJ1-3; D ambiguous. CDR3 length: 14 residues. V lost 8 bases and J 0 bases, leaving 11 bases between the germline ends. Germline CDR1 and CDR2: SNHLY and FYNNEI. The CDR3 is CASGPTSSGNTIYF. The CDR3 DNA follows: TGTGCCAGCGGTCCCACGAGCTCTGGAAACACCATATATTTT.

The rearrangement uses TRBV5-5 and TRBJ2-2, with 10 bases lining up with TRBD1. CDR1 and CDR2 from the germline V gene are SGHKS and YYEKEE (reference sequence). This CDR3 has 15 amino acids. V lost 3 bases and J lost 2; bases outside the gene matches: 1. The CDR3 region has the DNA TGTGCCAGCAGCTGGGACAGGGGCAACACCGGGGAGCTGTTTTTT. Translation: CASSWDRGNTGELFF. Based on the CDR3 plus reference TRBV5-5 and TRBJ2-2, the full variable domain is DAGVTQSPTHLIKTRGQQVTLRCSPISGHKSVSWYQQVLGQGPQFIFQYYEKEERGRGNFPDRFSARQFPNYSSELNVNALLLGDSALYLCASSWDRGNTGELFFGEGSRLTVL.

This chain connects TRBV11-2 to TRBJ2-5; 9 nucleotides line up with TRBD1. Germline CDR1 and CDR2: SGHAT and FQNNGV. Unmatched junction bases numbered 9, after V lost 5 bases and J lost 5 bases. This CDR3 has 15 amino acids. CDR3 sequence reads: CASSLRQGGRETQYF. CDR3 in DNA: TGTGCCAGCAGCCTAAGACAGGGGGGTCGGGAGACCCAGTACTTC.

The J gene is TRBJ2-1, the V gene TRBV2; D gene uncertain. CDR3 size: 12 residues. Germline CDR1 SNHLY, CDR2 FYNNEI. The V end lost 3 bases, the J end lost 10 bases, and 10 bases lay between the germline ends. DNA of the CDR3: TGTGCCAGCAGTGATGCTTTTACCGAGCAGTTCTTC. Encoded protein: CASSDAFTEQFF.

The V gene is TRBV6-5, the J gene TRBJ1-1; D is perhaps TRBD1 (5 bases). The V gene lost 5 bases and the J gene lost 5 bases, with 18 bases spanning the gap. The length of the CDR3 is 15 residues. The germline gives CDR1 MNHEY, CDR2 SVGAGI. The CDR3 DNA reads as TGTGCCAGCAGTCCAAGGGGCATATCTAAGACTGAAGCTTTCTTT. Its protein product is CASSPRGISKTEAFF.

Here the CDR3 DNA reads TGTGCCAGTAGACCAGCAGGTGCAGGGGTCTATGGCTACACCTTC. As protein: CASRPAGAGVYGYTF. The rearrangement joins TRBV28 to TRBJ1-2; a possible D gene is TRBD1 (6 bases). The CDR3 consists of 15 residues. The germline V and J ends were trimmed by 9 bases and 4 bases, with 21 bases remaining between them. Germline assignment: CDR1 MDHEN and CDR2 SYDVKM.

This clone was seen a few times. The chain combines TRBV30 with TRBJ1-1; TRBD1 might be the D (5 bases). The CDR3 loop spans 16 amino acids. The germline CDR1 and CDR2 sequences are GTSNPN and SVGIG (reference sequence). Deletions cut 3 bases from V and 0 bases from J, with 17 bases between. The CDR3 region has the DNA TGTGCCTGGAGGGACAACAGGAGGAGCATGAACACTGAAGCTTTCTTT. Translating it yields CAWRDNRRSMNTEAFF. The whole variable domain, remainder taken from reference TRBV30 and TRBJ1-1, is SQTIHQWPATLVQPVGSPLSLECTVEGTSNPNLYWYRQAAGRGLQLLFYSVGIGQISSEVPQNLSASRPQDRQFILSSKKLLLSDSGFYLCAWRDNRRSMNTEAFFGQGTRLTVV.

The chain combines TRBV5-6 with TRBJ2-7; no clear D gene. This CDR3 spans 11 amino acids. Per the germline V gene, CDR1 is SGHDT and CDR2 is YYEEEE. V was pared by 3 bases and J by 3 bases, with 4 bases between. For the CDR3, the DNA is TGTGCCAGCAGCTATTACTACGAGCAGTACTTC. Its translation is CASSYYYEQYF.

The genes are TRBV7-3 and TRBJ1-2; TRBD1 agrees at 8 bases. This CDR3 region has 13 residues. In germline, CDR1 is SGHTA, CDR2 FQGTGA. The V segment lost 5 bases and the J segment 8 bases; nucleotides outside the gene matches: 7. As DNA, the CDR3 is TGTGCCAGCAGCCTCGACAGGGGCAGGGGCTACACCTTC. Protein product: CASSLDRGRGYTF.

The chain recombines TRBV5-1 with TRBJ2-1; the match to TRBD1 covers 7 bases. Per germline, CDR1 SGHRS and CDR2 YFSETQ. This CDR3 is built from 15 residues. The ends lost 1 base at V and 7 bases at J; junction bases unmatched: 8. CDR3 DNA sequence: TGCGCCAGCAGCTTGAATCAGGGGGAGTGGAATGAGCAGTTCTTC. Amino acids: CASSLNQGEWNEQFF.

This chain joins TRBV7-3 and TRBJ2-3; the match to TRBD2 covers 10 bases. Germline V gene data show CDR1 as SGHTA and CDR2 as FQGTGA. There are 17 residues in the CDR3. V lost 5 bases to trimming and J lost 3 bases; unmatched junction nucleotides: 11. The DNA of the CDR3 is TGTGCCAGCAGCCCCCAACCGGGACTAGCGAGTACAGATACGCAGTATTTT. This encodes CASSPQPGLASTDTQYF.

V and J are TRBV5-6 and TRBJ1-5; 9 bases are a match to TRBD1. Germline CDR1 reads SGHDT; CDR2 reads YYEEEE. This CDR3 spans 16 amino acids. The J segment lost 4 bases and the V segment lost 1 base, leaving 6 bases of the junction unmatched. In DNA, the CDR3 is TGTGCCAGCAGCTTGTACGCCGGACAGGGGAATCAGCCCCAGCATTTT. Protein sequence: CASSLYAGQGNQPQHF.

The chain uses TRBV28 and TRBJ1-1; D gene unclear. The CDR3 consists of 14 residues. The germline V and J ends were trimmed by 8 bases and 0 bases, with 13 bases remaining between them. Germline loops: CDR1 MDHEN, CDR2 SYDVKM. This CDR3 reads CASRWSMMNTEAFF. The CDR3 coding sequence is TGTGCCAGCCGCTGGTCTATGATGAACACTGAAGCTTTCTTT.

This clone was recorded only once. The rearrangement uses TRBV5-6 and TRBJ1-2; a possible D gene is TRBD1 (6 bases). The CDR3 covers 13 residues. The V gene's germline CDR1 is SGHDT and CDR2 YYEEEE. The ends were cut back, 4 bases at V and 6 bases at J, with 13 bases in the middle. The CDR3 loop is CASSVSRTDGYTF. CDR3 coding DNA: TGTGCCAGCAGCGTCTCCCGGACAGATGGCTACACCTTC.

The rearrangement links TRBV5-6 to TRBJ2-1, with 14 bases identical to TRBD2. CDR3 length equals 15 residues. J was trimmed by 15 bases and V by 4 bases; bases with no gene match: 12. Per the germline V gene, CDR1 is SGHDT and CDR2 is YYEEEE. CDR3 sequence: CASSLTSGGALLPFF. In nucleotides, the CDR3 is TGTGCCAGCAGCCTGACTAGCGGGGGGGCCCTATTACCGTTCTTC.

The gene calls are TRBV19 and TRBJ2-7; possibly TRBD2 for D (6 bases). Trimming took 3 bases from V and 1 from J, leaving 7 bases between them. Germline V gives CDR1 LNHDA, CDR2 SQIVND (reference sequence). This CDR3 contains 13 residues. The CDR3 sequence: CASSIGTSYEQYF. CDR3 DNA sequence: TGTGCCAGTAGTATCGGGACTTCCTACGAGCAGTACTTC.

The J gene is TRBJ1-2, the V gene TRBV30; D possibly corresponds to TRBD1 (5 bases). Trimming took off 4 bases at V and 4 bases at J, with 13 bases between the two ends. CDR1 is GTSNPN, CDR2 SVGIG, per germline (reference sequence). CDR3 length: 13 residues. The CDR3 sequence is CAWTKDRIYGYTF. CDR3 nucleotide sequence: TGTGCCTGGACCAAAGACAGAATCTATGGCTACACCTTC.

The chain carries TRBV2 and TRBJ1-2; 7 bases fit TRBD1. This CDR3 has 14 residues. CDR1 and CDR2 (germline): SNHLY, FYNNEI. Trimming cost V 6 bases and J 4 bases; bases outside gene matches: 8. The CDR3 region has the DNA TGTGCCAGCAGAGAGACAGGGATACCCTATGGCTACACCTTC. It translates to CASRETGIPYGYTF.